What follows is one T cell receptor (beta chain) and its context. The data originate from a study of blood T cell repertoires in COVID-19. In terms of age and location, participants ranged from roughly 18 to 90 years and lived in about two dozen US areas. Participant-given clinical history determined each cohort assignment. Original handling: From reference gene primer amplification, estimates of nucleated cell counts were derived. Sequencing used immunoSEQ multiplex PCR; TCRdb keeps in-frame clones, though not all of them. That table gives V, J and clone size, and the DNA gave D and trimming. The data contain a few hundred thousand clones, more than 75% of them singletons. This CDR3 contains 14 residues. V gave up 2 bases and J gave up 6 bases; unmatched junction bases: 6. Germline lookup yields CDR1 MNHEY and CDR2 SVGEGT.

The sample taken for sequencing was PBMCs or T cells enriched from blood (not recorded which). This sequence originates from a woman aged 60-70 years in a cohort exposed to, infected with or recovered from COVID-19 (not recorded which). The gene calls are TRBV6-2 or TRBV6-3 and TRBJ1-2; TRBD1 matches at 7 bases. DNA for the CDR3: TGTGCCAGCAGTTACAACAGGGGATTTGATGGCTACACCTTC. Translating it yields CASSYNRGFDGYTF.